This TCR beta chain appears in the sequencing data of a study listed by TCRdb under 2016. The protocol used for the library was RT-PCR. Sequencing relied on an Illumina MiSeq. In TCRdb, the public reads were trimmed at Q25 with fastp and aligned with MiXCR, with productive beta chains retained. Identical CDR3 proteins give one entry, which carries the most common genes and DNA. The sample table holds 550,000 to 750,000 distinct CDR3 sequences, of which 14% were seen once. The ten largest make up 3.6% of the sample. This clonotype has a count of ten or more. It lacks a known antigen. No much larger clone is present one base from it, and per-base qualities are unavailable. V is cut by 7 bases and J by 5 bases, and the space between the germline ends is 15 bases. Spanning cysteine to phenylalanine, the CDR3 consists of 13 amino acids. Solely the CDR3 DNA is kept, with 39 bases framed from the first base. CDR1 and CDR2, per the germline V gene, are MNHEY and SVGAGI.

The rearrangement combines TRBV6-5 with TRBJ2-7, with no confidently assigned D gene. Specimen: memory CD4+ T cells from blood. The source is a female donor in good health, serving as a healthy control. The DNA sequence is TGTGCCAGCACCGACCCGTGGGTTAACGAGCAGTACTTC. This is translated as CASTDPWVNEQYF.